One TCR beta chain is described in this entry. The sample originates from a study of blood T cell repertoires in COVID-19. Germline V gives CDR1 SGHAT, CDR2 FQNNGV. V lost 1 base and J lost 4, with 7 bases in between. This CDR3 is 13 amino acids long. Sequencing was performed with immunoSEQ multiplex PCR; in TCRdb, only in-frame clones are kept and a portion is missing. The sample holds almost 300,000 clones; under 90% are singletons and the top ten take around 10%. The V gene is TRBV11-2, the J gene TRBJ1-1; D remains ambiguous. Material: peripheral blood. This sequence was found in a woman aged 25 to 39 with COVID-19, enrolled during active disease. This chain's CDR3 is CASSLVIPTEAFF. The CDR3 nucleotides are TGTGCCAGCAGCTTAGTTATCCCCACTGAAGCTTTCTTT.